The 12 T cell receptor beta chains below come from one sample, sequenced in a study of regulatory T cells in long-lasting Graves disease. Arm-PCR of CDR3 regions and iRepertoire HTBI primers were the basis on which TCR beta libraries were built. TCRdb independently ran MiXCR on the multiplex PCR reads; one entry per CDR3 protein. The profile covers 540,000 or so distinct CDR3 sequences, with approximately 13% appearing a single time and 8.5% to 10% taken by the ten largest. Sample time point: newly diagnosed GD, antithyroid drugs for less than 3 months. Scientists built the TCR library using RNA that was extracted from PBMCs. The same data also went into a second study, on T cells in Graves' hyperthyroidism and ophthalmopathy.

Material: peripheral blood mononuclear cells (PBMCs), obtained at new diagnosis, from a patient treated with antithyroid drugs. The origin of the receptors is a young man with Graves disease.

The table lists this clonotype with many counts. The chain recombines TRBV6-4 with TRBJ1-1; D is possibly TRBD1 (5 bases). The CDR3 spans 14 residues. Trimming removed 7 bases at V and 1 base at J, with 13 bases between. Looked up from germline, CDR1 is MRHNA and CDR2 is SNTAGT. For the CDR3, the DNA is TGTGCCAGCAAGACGTCGACAGCGAACACTGAAGCTTTCTTT. Translation gives CASKTSTANTEAFF.

The gene calls are TRBV7-9 and TRBJ2-3; TRBD1 matches 7 bases. V lost 1 base and J lost 5; bases outside the gene matches: 0. The germline gives CDR1 SEHNR, CDR2 FQNEAQ (reference sequence). This CDR3 has 13 amino acids. The CDR3 nucleotides read TGTGCCAGCAGCTTAGGACAGGGAGATACGCAGTATTTT. Residues: CASSLGQGDTQYF.

This clonotype came up a few times. V gene TRBV5-1 combines with J gene TRBJ1-5; D is undetermined. CDR1 is SGHRS, CDR2 YFSETQ, per germline. The CDR3 covers 15 residues. The V end lost 2 bases, the J end lost 0 bases, and 9 bases lay between the germline ends. CDR3 in DNA: TGCGCCAGCAGCTTCGAGGACTTTAGCAATCAGCCCCAGCATTTT. This codes for CASSFEDFSNQPQHF.

This clonotype was seen many times. V gene TRBV6-2 or TRBV6-3 combines with J gene TRBJ2-1; 11 bases are shared with TRBD2. This CDR3 is built from 17 residues. V trimming: 6 bases; J trimming: 5 bases; junction bases outside the gene matches: 12. From germline, CDR1 is MNHEY and CDR2 SVGEGT. The DNA of the CDR3 is TGTGCCAGCAGGCGACTAGCGGGGACTTTTGGTCACAATGAGCAGTTCTTC. This codes for CASRRLAGTFGHNEQFF.

A few counts support this clonotype. The chain combines TRBV29-1 with TRBJ2-3; no firm D call. Germline V gene sequence: CDR1 SQVTM, CDR2 ANQGSEA. Deletions cut 1 base from V and 0 bases from J, with 8 bases between. The CDR3 spans 14 residues. The CDR3 DNA follows: TGCAGCGTTGAAGGCCCAAGCAGCACAGATACGCAGTATTTT. It specifies CSVEGPSSTDTQYF.

This clonotype appeared a few times. The chain combines TRBV12-3 or TRBV12-4 with TRBJ2-7; a weak D match, TRBD1 (6 bases). CDR3 length: 13 amino acids. The V gene lost 3 bases and the J gene lost 3 bases, with 9 bases spanning the gap. Here the CDR3 reads CASSFMDSYEQYF. The CDR3 region has the DNA TGTGCCAGCAGTTTTATGGACAGCTACGAGCAGTACTTC.

This clonotype was seen at least ten times. The genes are TRBV11-2 and TRBJ2-3; 13 bases agree with TRBD2. With 5 bases clipped from V and 4 bases from J, the junction kept 6 bases outside the gene matches. Germline CDR1 and CDR2: SGHAT and FQNNGV. The CDR3 totals 16 residues. For the CDR3, the DNA is TGTGCCAGCAGCGTAGGACTAGCGGGAGTTGCAGATACGCAGTATTTT. This translates into CASSVGLAGVADTQYF.

This clonotype was counted ten times or more. V is TRBV7-9 and J is TRBJ1-2; TRBD1 is a possible D gene (5 bases). Per the germline V gene, CDR1 is SEHNR and CDR2 is FQNEAQ (reference sequence). The length of the CDR3 is 14 residues. V was trimmed by 1 base and J by 6 bases, leaving 12 bases between them. The CDR3, as DNA: TGTGCCAGCAGCTTAGAAGCAGGAGGGGATGGCTACACCTTC. This translates into CASSLEAGGDGYTF.

This clonotype was seen at least ten times. CDR3 nucleotides: TGTGCCAGCACCTCAAACAGTGCCTCCACTCAGCCCCAGCATTTT. This gives the protein CASTSNSASTQPQHF. The chain is built from TRBV27 and TRBJ1-5; D gene unclear. CDR3 size: 15 residues. The V gene's germline CDR1 is MNHEY and CDR2 SMNVEV (reference sequence). V was trimmed by 7 bases and J by 6 bases, leaving 19 bases between them.

This chain links TRBV18 with TRBJ2-2; D gene ambiguous. The CDR3 extends over 14 amino acids. V gave up 4 bases and J gave up 5 bases, with 11 bases separating them. CDR1 is KGHSH, CDR2 LQKENI, per germline. The CDR3 DNA reads TGTGCCAGCTCACAGGGTACCGAAACCGGGGAGCTGTTTTTT. Its translation: CASSQGTETGELFF.

This clonotype was seen many times. V gene TRBV10-2 combines with J gene TRBJ2-5; D is unclear. The CDR3 is 16 residues long. Germline CDR1 WSHSY, CDR2 SAAADI. V was cut by 6 bases and J by 1 base, with 18 bases left in between. The CDR3 region has the DNA TGCGCCAGCAGCACTACCTCTCAGATAATCCAAGAGACCCAGTACTTC. The encoded protein is CASSTTSQIIQETQYF.

This clonotype was seen many times. The rearrangement joins TRBV28 to TRBJ1-4, with D perhaps TRBD1 (6 bases). CDR1 and CDR2 (germline): MDHEN, SYDVKM. The CDR3 consists of 13 residues. Trimming removed 4 bases at V and 8 bases at J, with 11 bases between. For the CDR3, the DNA is TGTGCCAGCAGTTGGAGCGGGGGCGAAAAACTGTTTTTT. Its protein product is CASSWSGGEKLFF.